This entry is about one T cell receptor (beta chain). The antigen remains unidentified. The V gene end was trimmed by 2 bases and the J gene end by 2 bases; junction bases not matched to a gene: 10. Germline lookup yields CDR1 ENHRY and CDR2 SYGVKD. This CDR3 contains 17 residues. These data come from a study of T cell responses to AZD1222 COVID-19 vaccine. Study results and limitations: In a largely white British group with more females than males, clonal diversity was possibly underestimated.

TCRdb keeps only in-frame clones here, not all; method: immunoSEQ multiplex PCR. The sample comprises tens of thousands of clones, around nine tenths of which are singletons, and approximately 10% rests with the top ten. Sequences were derived from peripheral blood, sampled on day 0 of AZD1222 vaccination. The source of this sequence is an adult in good health. The V call is TRBV10-3, the J call TRBJ2-3, with TRBD2 matching over 7 bases. The CDR3 DNA is TGTGCCATCAGTGAGACCCCAGGGAGCGGGGCCACAGATACGCAGTATTTT. Encoded protein: CAISETPGSGATDTQYF.